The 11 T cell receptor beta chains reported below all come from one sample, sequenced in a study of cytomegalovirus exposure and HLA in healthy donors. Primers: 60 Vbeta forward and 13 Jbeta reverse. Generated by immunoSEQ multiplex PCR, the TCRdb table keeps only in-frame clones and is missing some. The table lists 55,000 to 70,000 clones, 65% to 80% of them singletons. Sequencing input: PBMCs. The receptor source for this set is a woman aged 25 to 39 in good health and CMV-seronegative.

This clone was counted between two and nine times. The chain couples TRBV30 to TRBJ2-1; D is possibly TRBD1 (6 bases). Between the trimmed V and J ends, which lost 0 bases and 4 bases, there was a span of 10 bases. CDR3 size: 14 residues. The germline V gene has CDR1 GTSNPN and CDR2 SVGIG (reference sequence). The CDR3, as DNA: TGTGCCTGGAGTGTGAGCGGACAGTACAATGAGCAGTTCTTC. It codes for CAWSVSGQYNEQFF.

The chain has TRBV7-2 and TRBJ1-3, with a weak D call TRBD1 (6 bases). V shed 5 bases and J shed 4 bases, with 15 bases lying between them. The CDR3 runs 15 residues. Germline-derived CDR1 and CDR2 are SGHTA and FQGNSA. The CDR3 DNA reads TGTGCCAGCAGCCCCGCTGGGGGCCACGGAAACACCATATATTTT. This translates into CASSPAGGHGNTIYF.

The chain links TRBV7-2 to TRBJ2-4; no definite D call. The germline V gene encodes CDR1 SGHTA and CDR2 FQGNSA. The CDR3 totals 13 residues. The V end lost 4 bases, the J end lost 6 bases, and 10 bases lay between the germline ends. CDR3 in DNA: TGTGCCAGCAGCTCGTATACTGGAAACATTCAGTACTTC. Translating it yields CASSSYTGNIQYF.

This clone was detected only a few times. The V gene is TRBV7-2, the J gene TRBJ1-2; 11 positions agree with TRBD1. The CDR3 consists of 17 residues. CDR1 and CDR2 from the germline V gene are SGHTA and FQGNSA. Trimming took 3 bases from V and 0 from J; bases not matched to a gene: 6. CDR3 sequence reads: CASSFRTGGTTNYGYTF. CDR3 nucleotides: TGTGCCAGCAGCTTCAGGACAGGGGGCACAACTAACTATGGCTACACCTTC.

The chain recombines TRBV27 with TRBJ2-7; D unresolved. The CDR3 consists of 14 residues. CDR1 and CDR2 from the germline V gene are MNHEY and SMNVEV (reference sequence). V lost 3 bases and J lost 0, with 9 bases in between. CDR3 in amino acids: CASSFSRGSYEQYF. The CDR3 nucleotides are TGTGCCAGCAGTTTCTCTCGCGGCTCCTACGAGCAGTACTTC.

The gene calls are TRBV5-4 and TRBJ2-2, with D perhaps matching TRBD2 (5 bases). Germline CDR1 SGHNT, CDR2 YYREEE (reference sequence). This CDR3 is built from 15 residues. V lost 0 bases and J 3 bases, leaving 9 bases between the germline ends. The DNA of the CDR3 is TGTGCCAGCAGCTTGGCCCTAGCAGACACCGGGGAGCTGTTTTTT. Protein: CASSLALADTGELFF.

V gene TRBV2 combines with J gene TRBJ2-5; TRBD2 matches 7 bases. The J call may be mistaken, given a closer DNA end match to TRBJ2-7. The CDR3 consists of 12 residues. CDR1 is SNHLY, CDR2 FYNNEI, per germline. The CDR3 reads CASSRLAYEQYF. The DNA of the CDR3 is TGTGCCAGCAGTAGACTAGCTTACGAGCAGTACTTC.

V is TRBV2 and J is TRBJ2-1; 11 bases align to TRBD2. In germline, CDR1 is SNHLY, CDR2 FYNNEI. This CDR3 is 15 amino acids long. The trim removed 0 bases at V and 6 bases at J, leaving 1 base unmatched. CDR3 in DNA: TGTGCCAGCAGTGAAGCTAGCGGGAGGGCCAATGAGCAGTTCTTC. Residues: CASSEASGRANEQFF.

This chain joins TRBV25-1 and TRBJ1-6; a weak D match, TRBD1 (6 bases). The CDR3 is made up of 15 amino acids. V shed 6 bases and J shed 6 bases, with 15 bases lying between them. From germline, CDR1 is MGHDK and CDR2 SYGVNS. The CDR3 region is CASSEGGSVNSPLHF. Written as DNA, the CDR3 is TGTGCCAGCAGCGAGGGGGGGTCCGTTAATTCACCCCTCCACTTT.

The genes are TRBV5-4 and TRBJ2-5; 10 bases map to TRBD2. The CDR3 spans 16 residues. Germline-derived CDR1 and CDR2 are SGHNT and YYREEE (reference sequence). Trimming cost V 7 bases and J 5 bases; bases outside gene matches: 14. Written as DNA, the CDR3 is TGTGCCAGCTCCGAGGATCTCGGACTAGCGGTCGAGACCCAGTACTTC. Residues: CASSEDLGLAVETQYF.

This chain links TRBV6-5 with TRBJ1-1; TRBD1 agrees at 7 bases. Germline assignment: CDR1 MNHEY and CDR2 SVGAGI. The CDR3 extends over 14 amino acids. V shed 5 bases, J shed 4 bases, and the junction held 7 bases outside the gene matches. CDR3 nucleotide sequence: TGTGCCAGCAGTCCTCCCAGGGACAGCACTGAAGCTTTCTTT. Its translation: CASSPPRDSTEAFF.